These 3 T cell receptor beta chains came from one sample sequenced in a study of beta chain features in type 1 diabetes. The sequenced template was cDNA made from the entire isolated RNA. Assay: immunoSEQ multiplex PCR; the TCRdb copy retains only in-frame clones and omits some. The table records approximately 150,000 clones, about 10% of them present only once. The material sequenced was naive CD4+ T cells from blood. The receptor set was obtained from a man aged 18 to 30 in good health.

The chain links TRBV5-4 to TRBJ1-4; D unresolved. V dropped 2 bases and J dropped 7 bases, with 12 bases sitting between them. There are 14 residues in the CDR3. From germline, CDR1 is SGHNT and CDR2 YYREEE (reference sequence). The CDR3 reads CASSFPQTSEKLFF. CDR3 DNA: TGTGCCAGCAGCTTTCCACAGACCAGTGAAAAACTGTTTTTT.

This clone has more than one count but fewer than ten. The chain joins TRBV6-5 to TRBJ1-1; D gene ambiguous. Deletions cut 0 bases from V and 4 bases from J, with 9 bases between. This CDR3 comprises 14 residues. In germline, CDR1 is MNHEY, CDR2 SVGAGI. CDR3 region: CASSYSERATEAFF. The CDR3 nucleotides read TGTGCCAGCAGTTACTCCGAGAGGGCCACTGAAGCTTTCTTT.

The V call is TRBV2, the J call TRBJ1-4; TRBD1 is a possible D gene (5 bases). The CDR3 totals 12 residues. V lost 6 bases, J lost 8 bases, and 10 bases lay in between. In germline, CDR1 is SNHLY, CDR2 FYNNEI. The chain's CDR3 is CASRETEEKLFF. The CDR3 nucleotides read TGTGCCAGCAGGGAGACAGAGGAAAAACTGTTTTTT.